A few counts support the clone carrying this T cell receptor beta chain. Its antigen is not identified. The protocol was immunoSEQ multiplex PCR, while the TCRdb copy is restricted to in-frame clones and leaves out a portion. The repertoire holds some 510,000 clones, with 79% as singletons. The data were taken from a study of shared clonotypes between healthy human individuals. Whole-study findings and limits: Clonotype sharing across donors was expected to vary with sequencing depth. There were few donors, and this limited the genetic and exposure-history diversity represented.

Healthy HIV-negative adults without recent acute infections or vaccinations served as donors. The CDR3 loop spans 13 amino acids. Trimming cost V 1 base and J 7 bases, with 10 bases left between them. The germline V gene has CDR1 LGHNA and CDR2 YNFKEQ. The J gene is TRBJ1-2, the V gene TRBV4-2; no reliable D call. This TCR was recovered from a middle-aged woman in good health. Some clones in this sample may be carry-over from other donors' samples. Sequences were obtained from PBMCs. CDR3: CASSQVPGAGYTF. In DNA form, the CDR3 reads TGTGCCAGCAGCCAAGTCCCAGGTGCTGGCTACACCTTC.